A single sample is the source of the 21 T cell receptor beta chains below, sequenced in a study of T cell changes during pregnancy in multiple sclerosis (dated by TCRdb to about 2019). Library generation was performed with the immunoSEQ multiplex PCR assay. TCRdb provides this immuneACCESS table in a form limited to in-frame rearrangements. Some clones are lacking; in checked studies, under half of them reflect an unresolved V gene, and why the rest are absent is not known. The sample yields fewer than 140,000 clones; roughly nine tenths were counted once. 1.6% of the sample is taken by the ten largest. The sequences come from peripheral blood, collected before pregnancy. The source of these receptors is a female donor with multiple sclerosis, enrolled in a pregnancy study.

The gene calls are TRBV30 and TRBJ1-2, with D unresolved. V lost 4 bases and J lost 9, with 12 bases in between. The germline V gene encodes CDR1 GTSNPN and CDR2 SVGIG (reference sequence). The CDR3 spans 11 residues. CDR3 in DNA: TGTGCCTGGATTCTGGGCACCAGCTACACCTTC. It yields the protein CAWILGTSYTF.

V is TRBV7-2 and J is TRBJ2-7, with D perhaps matching TRBD1 (6 bases). V lost 1 base, J lost 3 bases, and 16 bases lay in between. CDR1 is SGHTA, CDR2 FQGNSA, per germline. The CDR3 has 16 residues. CDR3 sequence reads: CASSLDAGVYFYEQYF. In nucleotides, the CDR3 is TGTGCCAGCAGCTTAGACGCAGGGGTTTATTTCTACGAGCAGTACTTC.

The rearrangement links TRBV19 to TRBJ1-1; 10 positions match TRBD1. Germline V lookup: CDR1 LNHDA, CDR2 SQIVND (reference sequence). The CDR3 totals 14 residues. V lost 6 bases and J lost 6; bases outside the gene matches: 7. CDR3 loop: CASRRDRGVAEAFF. The CDR3 bases are TGTGCCAGTAGGAGGGACAGGGGCGTCGCTGAAGCTTTCTTT.

The chain recombines TRBV25-1 with TRBJ1-1, with D possibly TRBD1 on 6 matching bases. With 4 bases removed from V and 1 base from J, the gap between germline ends came to 7 bases. The CDR3 consists of 13 residues. CDR1 and CDR2 from the germline V gene are MGHDK and SYGVNS. In DNA form, the CDR3 reads TGTGCCAGCAGTGGGACAGCGAACACTGAAGCTTTCTTT. Translated: CASSGTANTEAFF.

This clone has more than one count but fewer than ten. The chain recombines TRBV29-1 with TRBJ1-1; no definite D call. The germline V gene has CDR1 SQVTM and CDR2 ANQGSEA. V lost 6 bases and J 8 bases, leaving 10 bases between the germline ends. CDR3 length: 10 residues. In nucleotides, the CDR3 is TGCAGCGTCCGGACTGAGGAAGCTTTCTTT. Translating gives CSVRTEEAFF. Full variable domain (missing parts from reference TRBV29-1 and TRBJ1-1): SAVISQKPSRDICQRGTSLTIQCQVDSQVTMMFWYRQQPGQSLTLIATANQGSEATYESGFVIDKFPISRPNLTFSTLTVSNMSPEDSSIYLCSVRTEEAFFGQGTRLTVV.

The chain couples TRBV5-6 to TRBJ2-3, with 11 bases that match TRBD2. Germline values: CDR1 SGHDT, CDR2 YYEEEE. This CDR3 comprises 17 residues. Trimming cost V 7 bases and J 1 base; bases outside gene matches: 11. CDR3 DNA: TGTGCCAGCGGTAGCGGGGGGGCCAAATTTCGCACAGATACGCAGTATTTT. This encodes CASGSGGAKFRTDTQYF.

The V call is TRBV6-5, the J call TRBJ1-4, with D perhaps matching TRBD1 (5 bases). Per the germline V gene, CDR1 is MNHEY and CDR2 is SVGAGI. The CDR3 is made up of 15 amino acids. Trimming took off 5 bases at V and 0 bases at J, with 10 bases between the two ends. DNA for the CDR3: TGTGCCAGCAGTAGACAGTTAGCAACTAATGAAAAACTGTTTTTT. It specifies CASSRQLATNEKLFF.

The J gene is TRBJ1-6, the V gene TRBV30; D remains unclear. The germline V gene encodes CDR1 GTSNPN and CDR2 SVGIG (reference sequence). This CDR3 region has 15 residues. With 0 bases removed from V and 7 bases from J, the gap between germline ends came to 13 bases. The CDR3 nucleotides are TGTGCCTGGAGTGTACCCGGGTCTTGGAATTCACCCCTCCACTTT. Amino acid sequence: CAWSVPGSWNSPLHF.

This chain links TRBV4-3 with TRBJ2-6; D gene uncertain. The V end lost 3 bases, the J end lost 4 bases, and 10 bases lay between the germline ends. The CDR3 length is 15 residues. Germline-derived CDR1 and CDR2 are LGHNA and YSLEER. The CDR3 is CASSHTMAGANVLTF. As DNA, the CDR3 is TGCGCCAGCAGCCACACGATGGCCGGGGCCAACGTCCTGACTTTC.

V gene TRBV6-1 combines with J gene TRBJ2-2, with 7 nucleotides matching TRBD1. The CDR3 is made up of 14 amino acids. Unmatched junction bases numbered 2, after V lost 7 bases and J lost 0 bases. Looked up from germline, CDR1 is MNHNS and CDR2 is SASEGT. The CDR3 region is CASKQGPNTGELFF. The DNA of the CDR3 is TGTGCCAGCAAACAGGGGCCGAACACCGGGGAGCTGTTTTTT.

The chain employs TRBV28 and TRBJ2-1; 7 bases are shared with TRBD2. The CDR3 covers 15 residues. In germline, CDR1 is MDHEN, CDR2 SYDVKM. V dropped 5 bases and J dropped 10; count of bases not matched to a gene: 14. Here the CDR3 DNA reads TGTGCCAGCAGTCTCCCTGAAAGGCGGGAGAGCGAGCAGTTCTTC. This sequence encodes CASSLPERRESEQFF. Full variable domain (outside the CDR3, taken from reference TRBV28 and TRBJ2-1): DVKVTQSSRYLVKRTGEKVFLECVQDMDHENMFWYRQDPGLGLRLIYFSYDVKMKEKGDIPEGYSVSREKKERFSLILESASTNQTSMYLCASSLPERRESEQFFGPGTRLTVL.

This clone was detected a few times. V and J are TRBV18 and TRBJ1-2; D is undetermined. V shed 4 bases and J shed 8 bases, with 14 bases lying between them. Germline-derived CDR1 and CDR2 are KGHSH and LQKENI. The CDR3 loop spans 13 amino acids. As DNA, the CDR3 is TGTGCCAGCTCACACCCGCTGGGCCTCGGCTACACCTTC. Residues: CASSHPLGLGYTF.

Concerning this clone: The same CDR3 arises from other DNA sequences in this sample as well. The rearrangement joins TRBV7-3 to TRBJ1-1; no clear D. The germline V and J ends were trimmed by 2 bases and 2 bases, with 6 bases remaining between them. Germline V lookup: CDR1 SGHTA, CDR2 FQGTGA. The CDR3 covers 13 residues. This chain's CDR3 is CASSLQENTEAFF. The DNA of the CDR3 is TGTGCCAGCAGCTTACAGGAAAACACTGAAGCTTTCTTT.

This rearrangement joins TRBV7-6 to TRBJ2-7, with D possibly matching TRBD2 (6 bases). CDR3 length equals 15 residues. CDR1 and CDR2 (germline): SGHVS, FNYEAQ. Trimming pared 5 bases from V and 0 bases from J, leaving 14 bases between. For the CDR3, the DNA is TGTGCCAGCAGCGGGTGGACTACGAACTCCTACGAGCAGTACTTC. This gives the protein CASSGWTTNSYEQYF.

This clone was counted only a few times. Additional DNA sequences in this sample encode the identical CDR3. The J gene is TRBJ1-1, the V gene TRBV14; D gene uncertain. Deletions cut 0 bases from V and 1 base from J, with 3 bases between. CDR3 length: 13 residues. CDR1 is SGHDN, CDR2 FVKESK, per germline. The CDR3 here is CASSQDRNTEAFF. CDR3 in DNA: TGTGCCAGCAGCCAAGATAGGAACACTGAAGCTTTCTTT.

The chain combines TRBV2 with TRBJ1-5; D gene ambiguous. Germline V CDR1 and CDR2: SNHLY, FYNNEI. CDR3 length: 13 amino acids. Trimming pared 6 bases from V and 9 bases from J, leaving 15 bases between. CDR3 DNA: TGTGCCAGCAGCATCACGAACGGTCGGCCCCAGCATTTT. Amino acid sequence: CASSITNGRPQHF.

This clone was recorded only once. The chain employs TRBV7-2 and TRBJ2-1, with TRBD2 as a possible D gene (5 bases). The CDR3 contains 15 residues. Germline V lookup: CDR1 SGHTA, CDR2 FQGNSA. Trimming took off 6 bases at V and 8 bases at J, with 20 bases between the two ends. CDR3 DNA: TGTGCCAGCAGGCTAAGGCCATCGCCGGACTATGAGCAGTTCTTC. It encodes CASRLRPSPDYEQFF.

V usage is TRBV11-3 and J usage is TRBJ2-5, with D perhaps matching TRBD1 (6 bases). Germline lookup yields CDR1 SGHNT and CDR2 YENEEA. The CDR3 has 13 residues. V was clipped by 5 bases and J by 5 bases, with 12 bases between them. CDR3 region: CASSKQGRETQYF. The CDR3 DNA reads TGTGCCAGCAGCAAACAGGGTCGGGAGACCCAGTACTTC.

V usage is TRBV11-3 and J usage is TRBJ2-2; 9 nucleotides align to TRBD1. Germline loops: CDR1 SGHNT, CDR2 YENEEA. The V segment lost 1 base and the J segment 3 bases; nucleotides outside the gene matches: 6. CDR3 size: 17 residues. CDR3 nucleotides: TGTGCCAGCAGCTTAGGTACAGGGGGCGCTCACACCGGGGAGCTGTTTTTT. Its protein product is CASSLGTGGAHTGELFF. Drawing the rest from reference TRBV11-3 and TRBJ2-2, the complete variable domain is EAGVVQSPRYKIIEKKQPVAFWCNPISGHNTLYWYLQNLGQGPELLIRYENEEAVDDSQLPKDRFSAERLKGVDSTLKIQPAELGDSAVYLCASSLGTGGAHTGELFFGEGSRLTVL.

V is TRBV11-2 and J is TRBJ2-2; TRBD1 is a possible D gene (6 bases). This CDR3 region has 14 residues. Germline CDR1 reads SGHAT; CDR2 reads FQNNGV. V was cut by 10 bases and J by 0 bases, with 12 bases left in between. The CDR3 protein is CAITGTTNTGELFF. As DNA, the CDR3 is TGTGCCATCACAGGGACAACGAACACCGGGGAGCTGTTTTTT.

This chain connects TRBV6-1 to TRBJ1-5; TRBD1 is a possible D gene (6 bases). CDR1 and CDR2 from the germline V gene are MNHNS and SASEGT. Trimming shortened V by 4 bases and J by 0 bases, and 16 bases separated the two germline ends. The CDR3 totals 17 residues. CDR3 nucleotide sequence: TGTGCCAGCAGTGTGCGGGGGCGGACGGCTAGCAATCAGCCCCAGCATTTT. It codes for CASSVRGRTASNQPQHF.